Following are 32 T cell receptor beta chains from one sample sequenced in a study of T-cell memory formation after mild COVID-19. Each CDR3 protein gets one entry after TCRdb re-called the 5' RACE reads with MiXCR. The data show about 400,000 distinct CDR3 sequences, 23% seen once. The sample comprised PBMCs or a T cell subset sorted from them (not recorded which). These receptors originate from an adult woman who had mild COVID-19 (a few samples of this study predate the infection). Cell type and time point are not known.

The gene calls are TRBV12-3 or TRBV12-4 and TRBJ2-1, with D perhaps TRBD2 (6 bases). V was trimmed by 4 bases and J by 3 bases, leaving 16 bases between them. There are 16 residues in the CDR3. CDR3 sequence: CASSSLRGTNYNEQFF. The CDR3, as DNA: TGTGCCAGCAGTTCCTTACGGGGGACCAACTACAATGAGCAGTTCTTC.

The V gene is TRBV12-3 or TRBV12-4, the J gene TRBJ1-1, with TRBD1 matching 8 bases. The CDR3 has 15 amino acids. Germline trimming cut 7 bases from V and 0 bases from J; bases unmatched to any gene: 7. CDR3 loop: CASKGQGAVNTEAFF. CDR3 coding DNA: TGTGCCAGCAAGGGGCAGGGGGCGGTGAACACTGAAGCTTTCTTT.

The CDR3 region has the DNA TGTGCCATCGGCGGGCTAGCGCCAGATACGCAGTATTTT. Its protein is CAIGGLAPDTQYF. This chain connects TRBV10-3 to TRBJ2-3; weak D call: TRBD2 (6 bases). V dropped 8 bases and J dropped 4 bases, with 13 bases sitting between them. Germline V gene data show CDR1 as ENHRY and CDR2 as SYGVKD. This CDR3 comprises 13 residues.

This clonotype was counted between two and nine times. The chain has TRBV15 and TRBJ2-1, with D perhaps TRBD1 or TRBD2 (5 bases each). CDR1 is LNHNV and CDR2 is YYDKDF in the germline V gene (reference sequence). V was shortened by 1 base and J by 8 bases, with 15 bases between the two germline ends. This CDR3 has 15 residues. CDR3 nucleotide sequence: TGTGCCACCAGCAGAGGGGACCCTCTCAGGGATGAGCAGTTCTTC. Translated, it gives CATSRGDPLRDEQFF.

This clonotype was picked up a small number of times. J is TRBJ1-1 and V is TRBV15; D remains ambiguous. Trimming took 1 base from V and 3 from J, leaving 6 bases between them. Germline assignment: CDR1 LNHNV and CDR2 YYDKDF (reference sequence). The CDR3 covers 13 residues. CDR3 bases: TGTGCCACCAGCAGAGGAGGGTACACTGAAGCTTTCTTT. It translates to CATSRGGYTEAFF.

The V call is TRBV12-3 or TRBV12-4, the J call TRBJ2-6; D may be TRBD1 (5 bases). This CDR3 contains 15 residues. V lost 3 bases, J lost 6 bases, and 12 bases lay in between. As DNA, the CDR3 is TGTGCCAGCAGTTTTAATCAAGGGGCGGCCAACGTCCTGACTTTC. This encodes CASSFNQGAANVLTF.

The rearrangement joins TRBV18 to TRBJ2-7; the D gene is possibly TRBD2 (6 bases). The CDR3 is 15 amino acids. V dropped 1 base and J dropped 7 bases, with 17 bases sitting between them. Germline lookup yields CDR1 KGHSH and CDR2 LQKENI. The CDR3 spells CASSPLGTSQVEQYF. For the CDR3, the DNA is TGTGCCAGCTCACCACTAGGTACTAGCCAGGTAGAGCAGTACTTC.

This chain joins TRBV6-5 and TRBJ1-4; no reliable D call. The germline V gene has CDR1 MNHEY and CDR2 SVGAGI. Trimming cost V 2 bases and J 3 bases, with 13 bases left between them. The CDR3 is 16 residues long. CDR3 sequence: CASSYAGYLSNEKLFF. CDR3 bases: TGTGCCAGCAGTTACGCGGGGTATCTATCTAATGAAAAACTGTTTTTT.

The chain carries TRBV7-9 and TRBJ2-1, with unresolved D. This CDR3 has 14 residues. In germline, CDR1 is SEHNR, CDR2 FQNEAQ (reference sequence). The V gene lost 3 bases and the J gene lost 4 bases, with 10 bases spanning the gap. CDR3 DNA sequence: TGTGCCAGCAGCTTCCCTGTCGAATACAATGAGCAGTTCTTC. Protein sequence: CASSFPVEYNEQFF. The entire variable domain, with the rest obtained from reference TRBV7-9 and TRBJ2-1, is as follows: DTGVSQNPRHKITKRGQNVTFRCDPISEHNRLYWYRQTLGQGPEFLTYFQNEAQLEKSRLLSDRFSAERPKGSFSTLEIQRTEQGDSAMYLCASSFPVEYNEQFFGPGTRLTVL.

The V and J genes are TRBV30 and TRBJ2-7, with no clear D. The CDR3 consists of 16 residues. CDR1 is GTSNPN and CDR2 is SVGIG in the germline V gene (reference sequence). With 2 bases removed from V and 0 bases from J, the gap between germline ends came to 17 bases. CDR3 loop: CAWSPPYRPSSYEQYF. The CDR3 DNA follows: TGTGCCTGGAGTCCCCCCTATAGGCCGAGCTCCTACGAGCAGTACTTC.

V gene TRBV5-1 combines with J gene TRBJ1-2; D is possibly TRBD1 (6 bases). Looked up from germline, CDR1 is SGHRS and CDR2 is YFSETQ. Trimming shortened V by 1 base and J by 4 bases, and 14 bases separated the two germline ends. This CDR3 contains 15 residues. CDR3 DNA sequence: TGCGCCAGCAGCTTGTCGGCAGGGGATCGCTATGGCTACACCTTC. The encoded protein is CASSLSAGDRYGYTF.

This clonotype was counted between two and nine times. DNA for the CDR3: TGTGCCACACCGATAGCGGGAGATTCCAGCACAGATACGCAGTATTTT. It specifies CATPIAGDSSTDTQYF. The chain joins TRBV2 to TRBJ2-3; TRBD2 aligns across 9 bases. The length of the CDR3 is 16 residues. In germline, CDR1 is SNHLY, CDR2 FYNNEI. The V segment lost 10 bases and the J segment 0 bases; nucleotides outside the gene matches: 11.

This clonotype has just a few counts. V and J are TRBV7-9 and TRBJ1-5, with a possible D match to TRBD1 (6 bases). V was pared by 2 bases and J by 7 bases, with 12 bases between. The CDR3 runs 14 residues. Germline V CDR1 and CDR2: SEHNR, FQNEAQ (reference sequence). The CDR3 spells CASSLSSGDQPQHF. The CDR3 DNA reads as TGTGCCAGCAGCTTAAGCTCAGGGGACCAGCCCCAGCATTTT. Filled out from reference TRBV7-9 and TRBJ1-5, the complete variable domain reads DTGVSQNPRHKITKRGQNVTFRCDPISEHNRLYWYRQTLGQGPEFLTYFQNEAQLEKSRLLSDRFSAERPKGSFSTLEIQRTEQGDSAMYLCASSLSSGDQPQHFGDGTRLSIL.

This clonotype was counted a few times. CDR3 in DNA: TGTGCCAGCAGTTCGGGCCGCTCTGGAAACACCATATATTTT. Encoded protein: CASSSGRSGNTIYF. The V and J genes are TRBV12-3 or TRBV12-4 and TRBJ1-3; no clear D gene. The V end lost 4 bases, the J end lost 0 bases, and 7 bases lay between the germline ends. There are 14 residues in the CDR3.

The rearrangement links TRBV29-1 to TRBJ2-7; a possible D gene is TRBD2 (6 bases). Trimming left V 2 bases short and J 0 bases short, with 23 bases between. Per germline, CDR1 SQVTM and CDR2 ANQGSEA. This CDR3 has 18 residues. This chain's CDR3 is CSVEIDGRTPHLSYEQYF. Written as DNA, the CDR3 is TGCAGCGTTGAAATCGACGGGAGAACACCTCACCTCTCCTACGAGCAGTACTTC.

J is TRBJ2-5 and V is TRBV7-9; 7 positions agree with TRBD2. The CDR3 totals 16 residues. J gave up 4 bases and V 5 bases, and 13 bases lay outside the gene matches. The germline V gene has CDR1 SEHNR and CDR2 FQNEAQ (reference sequence). Here the CDR3 DNA reads TGTGCCAGCAGCATGGGGCCCTACGGGGGGATAGAGACCCAGTACTTC. It codes for CASSMGPYGGIETQYF. The whole variable domain, filled in from reference TRBV7-9 and TRBJ2-5, reads DTGVSQNPRHKITKRGQNVTFRCDPISEHNRLYWYRQTLGQGPEFLTYFQNEAQLEKSRLLSDRFSAERPKGSFSTLEIQRTEQGDSAMYLCASSMGPYGGIETQYFGPGTRLLVL.

This clonotype was observed a handful of times. This rearrangement joins TRBV9 to TRBJ2-2; TRBD1 might be the D (5 bases). The V end was cut by 0 bases, the J end by 4 bases, with 13 bases between. The CDR3 loop spans 16 amino acids. Germline values: CDR1 SGDLS, CDR2 YYNGEE. The CDR3, as DNA: TGTGCCAGCAGCGTAGTTAGCAGGGTGCCCACCGGGGAGCTGTTTTTT. This translates into CASSVVSRVPTGELFF.

The chain carries TRBV3-1 and TRBJ2-1, with D tentatively TRBD2 (6 bases). Germline V CDR1 and CDR2: LGHDT, YNNKEL (reference sequence). The CDR3 totals 17 residues. Trimming pared 4 bases from V and 4 bases from J, leaving 20 bases between. In DNA, the CDR3 is TGTGCCAGCAGCCCCATCCTCGGACCTGGGGGGTACAATGAGCAGTTCTTC. The encoded protein is CASSPILGPGGYNEQFF.

In this sample, this clonotype turned up a few times. The chain uses TRBV10-2 and TRBJ1-5; D gene unclear. Germline-derived CDR1 and CDR2 are WSHSY and SAAADI. V gave up 8 bases and J gave up 5 bases, with 22 bases separating them. The CDR3 contains 16 residues. The CDR3 nucleotides are TGCGCCAGCTCTCCCTCCGGGCCACGGCTCTATCAGCCCCAGCATTTT. Translated: CASSPSGPRLYQPQHF.

This clonotype has just a few counts. The rearrangement uses TRBV9 and TRBJ2-5; 14 bases fit TRBD2. Germline CDR1 reads SGDLS; CDR2 reads YYNGEE. The CDR3 has 18 amino acids. With 1 base clipped from V and 5 bases from J, the junction kept 10 bases outside the gene matches. CDR3 sequence (DNA): TGTGCCAGCAGCGTATCCCCAGGGACTAGCGGGAGCGAGGAGACCCAGTACTTC. Its translation is CASSVSPGTSGSEETQYF.

This clonotype was seen only a few times. The rearrangement joins TRBV10-3 to TRBJ2-3, with TRBD2 as a possible D gene (5 bases). The V gene's germline CDR1 is ENHRY and CDR2 SYGVKD. Trimming took 6 bases from V and 4 from J, leaving 11 bases between them. The CDR3 runs 13 residues. The chain's CDR3 is CAISPGSADTQYF. CDR3 nucleotides: TGTGCCATCAGCCCGGGTAGCGCAGATACGCAGTATTTT.

The chain uses TRBV4-2 and TRBJ1-1; unclear D gene. Germline V gene sequence: CDR1 LGHNA, CDR2 YNFKEQ. CDR3 length equals 17 residues. V lost 4 bases to trimming and J lost 0 bases, with 18 bases between them. The CDR3 spells CASSPLRRSGMNTEAFF. The CDR3 DNA is TGTGCCAGCAGCCCCCTTCGTCGAAGCGGTATGAACACTGAAGCTTTCTTT.

This clonotype has more than one count but fewer than ten. The chain is built from TRBV7-2 and TRBJ2-5, with TRBD1 identical over 11 bases. V shed 5 bases, J shed 5 bases, and the junction held 10 bases outside the gene matches. The germline V gene has CDR1 SGHTA and CDR2 FQGNSA. The CDR3 consists of 16 residues. In nucleotides, the CDR3 is TGTGCCAGCAGCCCGCGGACAGGGGGCCTGAAGGAGACCCAGTACTTC. This encodes CASSPRTGGLKETQYF.

CDR3 region: CASSSHAHTEKLFF. Written as DNA, the CDR3 is TGTGCCAGCAGCTCCCACGCACATACTGAAAAACTGTTTTTT. The rearrangement links TRBV7-2 to TRBJ1-4; D call uncertain. This CDR3 comprises 14 residues. Germline lookup yields CDR1 SGHTA and CDR2 FQGNSA. Deletions cut 4 bases from V and 7 bases from J, with 13 bases between.

The chain combines TRBV4-2 with TRBJ1-4; TRBD1 aligns across 8 bases. J gave up 7 bases and V 4 bases, and 5 bases lay outside the gene matches. Germline V CDR1 and CDR2: LGHNA, YNFKEQ. CDR3 length: 14 amino acids. This CDR3 reads CASSLGQAGEKLFF. In DNA form, the CDR3 reads TGTGCCAGCAGCCTGGGACAGGCGGGTGAAAAACTGTTTTTT.

The chain couples TRBV24-1 to TRBJ2-1, with 7 bases matching TRBD1. Germline CDR1 and CDR2: KGHDR and SFDVKD. CDR3 length equals 17 residues. The J segment lost 2 bases and the V segment lost 0 bases, leaving 6 bases of the junction unmatched. The CDR3 protein is CATSDLGTDNPYNEQFF. In DNA, the CDR3 is TGTGCCACCAGTGATTTGGGGACAGATAACCCCTACAATGAGCAGTTCTTC.

Here the CDR3 reads CSASGLTGALYNEQFF. In nucleotides, the CDR3 is TGCAGTGCTAGTGGGTTAACGGGAGCCTTGTACAATGAGCAGTTCTTC. The chain couples TRBV20-1 to TRBJ2-1; TRBD2 might be the D (6 bases). The V and J ends lost 3 bases and 4 bases respectively, with 19 bases between them. Germline lookup yields CDR1 DFQATT and CDR2 SNEGSKA (reference sequence). The CDR3 runs 16 residues.

This rearrangement joins TRBV12-3 or TRBV12-4 to TRBJ1-2; D remains unclear. This CDR3 has 14 residues. V gave up 6 bases and J gave up 8 bases, with 19 bases separating them. Here the CDR3 DNA reads TGTGCCAGCAGCCCACGGCACCAATCGGAAGGCTACACCTTC. Translated, it gives CASSPRHQSEGYTF.

This CDR3 reads CSVEAEDSTDTQYF. CDR3 DNA sequence: TGCAGCGTTGAGGCCGAAGACAGCACAGATACGCAGTATTTT. The chain has TRBV29-1 and TRBJ2-3; no clear D gene. The V and J ends lost 3 bases and 0 bases respectively, with 10 bases between them. This CDR3 contains 14 residues. Germline V gene lookup returns CDR1 SQVTM and CDR2 ANQGSEA.

The gene calls are TRBV3-1 and TRBJ1-2; TRBD1 matches at 7 bases. This CDR3 region has 13 residues. The V and J ends lost 4 bases and 7 bases, in that order; junction bases with no gene match: 6. Germline CDR1 LGHDT, CDR2 YNNKEL (reference sequence). CDR3 bases: TGTGCCAGCAGCCCGGGACAGAGGACTGGCTACACCTTC. Translating it yields CASSPGQRTGYTF.

This clonotype was counted between two and nine times. The CDR3, as DNA: TGTGCCAGCAGCGTAGCCCCCCTCGAGGCTGAGCAGTTCTTC. As protein: CASSVAPLEAEQFF. The rearrangement joins TRBV9 to TRBJ2-1; D is ambiguous. Germline V gene sequence: CDR1 SGDLS, CDR2 YYNGEE. V lost 0 bases and J 9 bases, leaving 13 bases between the germline ends. This CDR3 spans 14 amino acids.

This clonotype was counted between two and nine times. The rearrangement links TRBV29-1 to TRBJ2-7; 9 bases map to TRBD1. Trimming removed 7 bases from V and 4 bases from J; junction bases left unmatched: 8. The CDR3 contains 13 residues. Per the germline V gene, CDR1 is SQVTM and CDR2 is ANQGSEA. CDR3 nucleotide sequence: TGCAGCGCTCACAGGGGGCGCGGGTACGAGCAGTACTTC. Translated: CSAHRGRGYEQYF.